A selection of T cell receptor beta chains follows, all from one sample in a study of cytotoxic CD8 clonotypes in ibrutinib-treated CLL. Method: immunoSEQ multiplex PCR; TCRdb's copy keeps in-frame clones and lacks some. Of 150,000 to 200,000 clones listed, less than 85% were seen once; the top ten hold about 4.5%. The source material was PBMCs, sampled after 24 months of ibrutinib treatment. The receptors stem from a human donor with chronic lymphocytic leukemia. Each CDR3 is given without its conserved first and last residue. D genes are given only for firm matches.

d_call: -
j_call: TRBJ1-5
v_call: TRBV6-4
cdr3_aa: ASSDSGGSNQPQH

d_call: -
j_call: TRBJ1-3
v_call: TRBV28
cdr3_aa: ASSELGQMGDTIY

d_call: -
j_call: TRBJ2-5
v_call: TRBV28
cdr3_aa: ASSYIGDIETQY

d_call: -
j_call: TRBJ1-5
v_call: TRBV30
cdr3_aa: AWSVFGSLNQPQH

d_call: TRBD2
j_call: TRBJ2-3
v_call: TRBV18
cdr3_aa: ASSTETSAPPDTQY

d_call: -
j_call: TRBJ1-4
v_call: TRBV7-3
cdr3_aa: ASSLFGSAEKLF

d_call: -
j_call: TRBJ1-4
v_call: TRBV15
cdr3_aa: ATSRKFGTKGGLVEKLF

d_call: TRBD1
j_call: TRBJ1-5
v_call: TRBV6-5
cdr3_aa: ASSSDRGVIQPQH

d_call: -
j_call: TRBJ2-7
v_call: TRBV7-9
cdr3_aa: ASSPGTGFAEQY

d_call: -
j_call: TRBJ2-7
v_call: TRBV27
cdr3_aa: ASSFATSDYEQY

d_call: -
j_call: TRBJ1-4
v_call: TRBV27
cdr3_aa: ASSLLRGAVNEKLF

d_call: -
j_call: TRBJ2-5
v_call: TRBV28
cdr3_aa: ASSAGDTKRETQY

d_call: TRBD1
j_call: TRBJ2-7
v_call: TRBV18
cdr3_aa: ASSSGTGRGSYEQY

d_call: -
j_call: TRBJ2-7
v_call: TRBV7-9
cdr3_aa: ASSFKGSYEQY

d_call: TRBD1
j_call: TRBJ1-4
v_call: TRBV5-1
cdr3_aa: ASSRNRGTNEKLF

d_call: -
j_call: TRBJ2-1
v_call: TRBV6-5
cdr3_aa: ASSYLGLQYNEQF

d_call: -
j_call: TRBJ2-1
v_call: TRBV30
cdr3_aa: AWVPRWENRFEQF

d_call: -
j_call: TRBJ1-3
v_call: TRBV5-1
cdr3_aa: ASTRTGANSGNTIY

d_call: -
j_call: TRBJ2-4
v_call: TRBV29-1
cdr3_aa: SVETPLAKNIQY

d_call: TRBD1
j_call: TRBJ1-2
v_call: TRBV6-1
cdr3_aa: ASSEDRVGNYGYT

d_call: -
j_call: TRBJ1-1
v_call: TRBV30
cdr3_aa: AWIQSERVEAF

d_call: -
j_call: TRBJ2-7
v_call: TRBV18
cdr3_aa: ASSPQKPRGTSYEQY

d_call: -
j_call: TRBJ2-7
v_call: TRBV2
cdr3_aa: ASSPLEMGPRKAYEQY

d_call: -
j_call: TRBJ1-1
v_call: TRBV29-1
cdr3_aa: STREGRTEAF

d_call: -
j_call: TRBJ2-7
v_call: TRBV5-1
cdr3_aa: ASSEPWASTPEQY

d_call: -
j_call: TRBJ1-5
v_call: TRBV5-5
cdr3_aa: ASSLSGYQPQH

d_call: -
j_call: TRBJ1-5
v_call: TRBV2
cdr3_aa: ASSAGLQPQH

d_call: TRBD2
j_call: TRBJ2-1
v_call: TRBV7-3
cdr3_aa: ASSLGSQRGEQF

d_call: TRBD1
j_call: TRBJ2-3
v_call: TRBV30
cdr3_aa: AWSRRQGPADTQY

d_call: -
j_call: TRBJ2-3
v_call: TRBV29-1
cdr3_aa: SAKPGLHTDTQY